This passage covers 26 T cell receptor beta chains from one sample sequenced in a study of blood T cell repertoires in COVID-19. Libraries were prepared by immunoSEQ multiplex PCR; TCRdb keeps only in-frame clonotypes and omits some of them. The sample has around 140,000 clones, around 80% seen once. Material for sequencing was PBMCs or T cells enriched from blood (not recorded which). These receptor sequences come from a middle-aged man with acute COVID-19.

The chain's CDR3 is CASSLERTNNYGYTF. DNA for the CDR3: TGTGCCAGCAGCTTGGAGCGGACGAATAACTATGGCTACACCTTC. The rearrangement joins TRBV5-6 to TRBJ1-2, with D unclear. The germline V gene encodes CDR1 SGHDT and CDR2 YYEEEE. This CDR3 has 15 residues. Trimming took 0 bases from V and 1 from J, leaving 10 bases between them.

This clone was seen more than once but under ten times. CDR3 sequence (DNA): TGTGCCAGTAGAACCGAGGGGGCCGGGCATTCACCCCTCCACTTT. Translating it yields CASRTEGAGHSPLHF. V is TRBV19 and J is TRBJ1-6; 7 nucleotides align to TRBD1. CDR1 and CDR2 (germline): LNHDA, SQIVND (reference sequence). V shed 6 bases and J 8 bases; nucleotides not matched to a gene: 10. The CDR3 length is 15 residues.

The rearrangement joins TRBV19 to TRBJ1-2, with D possibly being TRBD1 (5 bases). The germline V gene encodes CDR1 LNHDA and CDR2 SQIVND (reference sequence). V was pared by 7 bases and J by 10 bases, with 19 bases between. The CDR3 length is 13 residues. DNA for the CDR3: TGTGCCAGTATATACAGCCTGGGGGGAAACTACACCTTC. This encodes CASIYSLGGNYTF. Full variable domain (outside the CDR3, taken from reference TRBV19 and TRBJ1-2): DGGITQSPKYLFRKEGQNVTLSCEQNLNHDAMYWYRQDPGQGLRLIYYSQIVNDFQKGDIAEGYSVSREKKESFPLTVTSAQKNPTAFYLCASIYSLGGNYTFGSGTRLTVV.

Here the CDR3 reads CASSPGGAGGQPQHF. The CDR3, as DNA: TGTGCCAGCAGCCCTGGAGGGGCAGGGGGCCAGCCCCAGCATTTT. This rearrangement joins TRBV3-1 (or the pseudogene TRBV3-2) to TRBJ1-5; the match to TRBD1 covers 8 bases. V lost 4 bases and J lost 7; bases outside the gene matches: 9. Germline CDR1 LGHDT, CDR2 YNNKEL (reference sequence). The CDR3 length is 15 residues.

V is TRBV27 and J is TRBJ1-5; 8 bases map to TRBD1. The V and J ends lost 5 bases and 7 bases, in that order; junction bases with no gene match: 4. Germline V gene sequence: CDR1 MNHEY, CDR2 SMNVEV (reference sequence). This CDR3 is 13 amino acids long. The CDR3: CASSQDRAQPQHF. In DNA, the CDR3 is TGTGCCAGCAGTCAGGACAGGGCCCAGCCCCAGCATTTT.

The CDR3 sequence is CASSQGGTGGAEAFF. Here the CDR3 DNA reads TGTGCCAGCAGCCAAGGTGGGACAGGGGGCGCTGAAGCTTTCTTT. The genes are TRBV3-1 (or the pseudogene TRBV3-2) and TRBJ1-1, with 12 bases identical to TRBD1. Per the germline V gene, CDR1 is LGHDT and CDR2 is YNNKEL (reference sequence). J lost 6 bases, V lost 1 base, and 3 bases had no gene match. This CDR3 contains 15 residues.

This clone was recorded a few times. This chain links TRBV12-3 or TRBV12-4 with TRBJ1-2, with D unclear. The CDR3 is 13 amino acids. The germline V and J ends were trimmed by 3 bases and 3 bases, with 8 bases remaining between them. The CDR3 sequence: CASSLEGYYGYTF. CDR3 DNA sequence: TGTGCCAGCAGTTTGGAGGGATACTATGGCTACACCTTC.

This rearrangement joins TRBV19 to TRBJ2-3; D not certain. V was pared by 7 bases and J by 5 bases, with 16 bases between. CDR1 LNHDA and CDR2 SQIVND come from the germline V gene (reference sequence). The CDR3 is 14 amino acids. The CDR3 coding sequence is TGTGCCAGTACCCCTCGTGTACAGATAGATACGCAGTATTTT. Translated: CASTPRVQIDTQYF.

This chain joins TRBV7-3 and TRBJ2-1; possibly TRBD2 for D (5 bases). CDR1 and CDR2 from the germline V gene are SGHTA and FQGTGA. Trimming stripped 5 bases from V and 5 bases from J, with 16 bases between. The CDR3 has 15 residues. CDR3 sequence (DNA): TGTGCCAGCAGCCCTTCGGCCCAGCGGAACAATGAGCAGTTCTTC. Its translation: CASSPSAQRNNEQFF.

Sample share makes this clone medium-sized. The chain is built from TRBV5-4 and TRBJ1-2, with 8 bases matching TRBD1. V lost 4 bases, J lost 3 bases, and 11 bases stayed unmatched. This CDR3 spans 16 amino acids. Looked up from germline, CDR1 is SGHNT and CDR2 is YYREEE (reference sequence). The DNA for the CDR3 is TGTGCCAGCAGCCCCGGACAGGGCCACATTTACTATGGCTACACCTTC. Translated, it gives CASSPGQGHIYYGYTF.

This clone came up once. The V call is TRBV2, the J call TRBJ1-4; no clear D. The ends were cut back, 7 bases at V and 5 bases at J, with 11 bases in the middle. The CDR3 consists of 13 residues. The germline V gene has CDR1 SNHLY and CDR2 FYNNEI. This CDR3 reads CASNTVENEKLFF. Written as DNA, the CDR3 is TGTGCCAGCAACACAGTTGAGAATGAAAAACTGTTTTTT.

This clone was seen more than once but under ten times. V and J are TRBV5-1 and TRBJ2-5; weak D call: TRBD2 (5 bases). CDR1 is SGHRS, CDR2 YFSETQ, per germline. Trimming took off 1 base at V and 7 bases at J, with 14 bases between the two ends. This CDR3 comprises 14 residues. DNA for the CDR3: TGCGCCAGCAGCTTGCCTGGGCCTGAGGGGACCCAGTACTTC. Amino acid sequence: CASSLPGPEGTQYF.

The gene calls are TRBV19 and TRBJ1-5; 9 bases align to TRBD1. Germline V gene sequence: CDR1 LNHDA, CDR2 SQIVND (reference sequence). There are 15 residues in the CDR3. Trimming took 7 bases from V and 3 from J; bases not matched to a gene: 7. Here the CDR3 DNA reads TGTGCCAGTAATGGACAGGGGTTAGACAATCAGCCCCAGCATTTT. It yields the protein CASNGQGLDNQPQHF.

V usage is TRBV7-9 and J usage is TRBJ1-5; 7 bases map to TRBD1. The germline gives CDR1 SEHNR, CDR2 FQNEAQ (reference sequence). The CDR3 has 14 residues. Trimming took 4 bases from V and 4 from J; bases not matched to a gene: 4. This CDR3 reads CASSSGTANQPQHF. The DNA of the CDR3 is TGTGCCAGCAGCTCCGGGACAGCAAATCAGCCCCAGCATTTT.

The chain links TRBV6-1 to TRBJ2-2; TRBD2 might be the D (6 bases). V lost 4 bases, J lost 3 bases, and 15 bases lay in between. CDR1 and CDR2 (germline): MNHNS, SASEGT. The CDR3 loop spans 16 amino acids. CDR3 residues: CASSGGDSHHTGELFF. The CDR3 nucleotides are TGTGCCAGCAGTGGCGGGGATTCCCACCACACCGGGGAGCTGTTTTTT.

The chain couples TRBV4-2 to TRBJ1-5, with D possibly matching TRBD1 (6 bases). The germline CDR1 and CDR2 sequences are LGHNA and YNFKEQ. The CDR3 covers 17 residues. Trimming cost V 3 bases and J 0 bases, with 15 bases left between them. CDR3 bases: TGTGCCAGCAGCCATCCCGGACAGTCCTATAGCAATCAGCCCCAGCATTTT. Translation gives CASSHPGQSYSNQPQHF.

The chain carries TRBV6-4 and TRBJ2-1; 9 nucleotides agree with TRBD2. The CDR3 totals 17 residues. Trimming removed 0 bases from V and 4 bases from J; junction bases left unmatched: 7. The germline V gene encodes CDR1 MRHNA and CDR2 SNTAGT. CDR3 nucleotide sequence: TGTGCCAGCAGTGACTCGGGTAGCGGGGGTGGATACAATGAGCAGTTCTTC. It specifies CASSDSGSGGGYNEQFF.

The chain combines TRBV2 with TRBJ1-1, with D hard to call. Germline V gives CDR1 SNHLY, CDR2 FYNNEI. Trimming shortened V by 5 bases and J by 8 bases, and 3 bases separated the two germline ends. This CDR3 comprises 9 residues. The chain's CDR3 is CASSIEAFF. DNA of the CDR3: TGTGCCAGCAGTATAGAAGCTTTCTTT.

The CDR3 here is CASSLGLAGVGTGELFF. The CDR3 region has the DNA TGTGCCAGTAGCCTCGGACTAGCGGGAGTGGGCACCGGGGAGCTGTTTTTT. The chain recombines TRBV19 with TRBJ2-2; 13 nucleotides line up with TRBD2. CDR1 is LNHDA, CDR2 SQIVND, per germline (reference sequence). V trimming: 6 bases; J trimming: 4 bases; junction bases outside the gene matches: 8. The CDR3 sequence is 17 residues long.

The chain links TRBV18 to TRBJ2-7, with D tentatively TRBD2 (5 bases). The CDR3 is 13 amino acids. Germline CDR1 is KGHSH and CDR2 is LQKENI. The V end was cut by 6 bases, the J end by 1 base, with 10 bases between. The CDR3 DNA follows: TGTGCCAGCTCGCGAGCGGAATCCTACGAGCAGTACTTC. Translation gives CASSRAESYEQYF.

The chain has TRBV27 and TRBJ1-5, with TRBD1 as a possible D gene (5 bases). This CDR3 region has 13 residues. CDR1 is MNHEY and CDR2 is SMNVEV in the germline V gene (reference sequence). Trimming left V 2 bases short and J 5 bases short, with 7 bases between. The CDR3 coding sequence is TGTGCCAGCAGTTTAATGGGGCATCAGCCCCAGCATTTT. It specifies CASSLMGHQPQHF.

The chain combines TRBV3-1 (or the pseudogene TRBV3-2) with TRBJ1-1; 10 bases align to TRBD1. This CDR3 is 13 amino acids long. V was clipped by 4 bases and J by 8 bases; unmatched bases: 4. Germline V gene sequence: CDR1 LGHDT, CDR2 YNNKEL (reference sequence). In DNA, the CDR3 is TGTGCCAGCAGCCTTCCGACAGGGGGCGAAGCTTTCTTT. It yields the protein CASSLPTGGEAFF.

The DNA of the CDR3 is TGTGCCAGCTCACCTTTCCGGGACAGGGGCCCCGGGGAGCTGTTTTTT. Residues: CASSPFRDRGPGELFF. The chain uses TRBV18 and TRBJ2-2; 10 nucleotides line up with TRBD1. The trim removed 3 bases at V and 6 bases at J, leaving 7 bases unmatched. The CDR3 contains 16 residues. Germline V gene data show CDR1 as KGHSH and CDR2 as LQKENI.

The V gene is TRBV2, the J gene TRBJ1-6; D not resolved. Trimming cost V 10 bases and J 8 bases, with 18 bases left between them. Germline CDR1 SNHLY, CDR2 FYNNEI. There are 14 residues in the CDR3. The CDR3 sequence: CAIQNGVEDSPLHF. As DNA, the CDR3 is TGTGCCATCCAAAACGGGGTCGAGGATTCACCCCTCCACTTT.

The chain couples TRBV2 to TRBJ2-7, with 7 bases identical to TRBD1. Trimming cost V 5 bases and J 7 bases; bases outside gene matches: 11. The CDR3 runs to 14 residues. Germline-derived CDR1 and CDR2 are SNHLY and FYNNEI. The CDR3 is CASSPGQVETEQYF. The CDR3 coding sequence is TGTGCCAGCAGTCCTGGACAGGTCGAAACGGAGCAGTACTTC.

V is TRBV6-5 and J is TRBJ2-7, with D maybe TRBD2 (6 bases). Germline-derived CDR1 and CDR2 are MNHEY and SVGAGI. V was cut by 5 bases and J by 10 bases, with 21 bases left in between. CDR3 length: 14 amino acids. The CDR3 DNA sequence: TGTGCCAGCAGTCCATTACGGGGGAGTAGCGGACAGTACTTC. The encoded protein is CASSPLRGSSGQYF.